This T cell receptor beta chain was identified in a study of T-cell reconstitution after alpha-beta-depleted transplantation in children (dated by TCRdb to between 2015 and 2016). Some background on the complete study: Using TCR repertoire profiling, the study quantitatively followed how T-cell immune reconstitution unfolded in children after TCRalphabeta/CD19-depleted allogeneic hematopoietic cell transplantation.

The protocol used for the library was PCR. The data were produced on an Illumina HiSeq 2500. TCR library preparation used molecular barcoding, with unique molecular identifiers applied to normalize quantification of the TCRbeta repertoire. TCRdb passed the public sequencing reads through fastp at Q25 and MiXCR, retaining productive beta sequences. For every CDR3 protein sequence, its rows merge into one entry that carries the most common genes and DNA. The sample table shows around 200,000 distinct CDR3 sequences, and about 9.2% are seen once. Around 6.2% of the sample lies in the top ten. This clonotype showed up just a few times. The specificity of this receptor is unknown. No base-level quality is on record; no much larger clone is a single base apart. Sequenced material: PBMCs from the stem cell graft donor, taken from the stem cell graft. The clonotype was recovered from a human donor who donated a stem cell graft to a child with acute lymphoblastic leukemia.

The DNA reads as follows: TGTGCCAGCAGCAACCCCCGAGACGGCATCTATGGCTACACCTTC. Translated, it gives CASSNPRDGIYGYTF. The chain couples TRBV27 to TRBJ1-2, with the D segment identity uncertain. In the germline V gene (reference sequence), CDR1 corresponds to MNHEY and CDR2 to SMNVEV. A distance of 18 bases separates the germline ends of V and J, which lose 6 bases and 4 bases respectively. The CDR3, from cysteine to phenylalanine, totals 15 residues. Here the CDR3 DNA is all that survives: 45 bases in frame from base 1.